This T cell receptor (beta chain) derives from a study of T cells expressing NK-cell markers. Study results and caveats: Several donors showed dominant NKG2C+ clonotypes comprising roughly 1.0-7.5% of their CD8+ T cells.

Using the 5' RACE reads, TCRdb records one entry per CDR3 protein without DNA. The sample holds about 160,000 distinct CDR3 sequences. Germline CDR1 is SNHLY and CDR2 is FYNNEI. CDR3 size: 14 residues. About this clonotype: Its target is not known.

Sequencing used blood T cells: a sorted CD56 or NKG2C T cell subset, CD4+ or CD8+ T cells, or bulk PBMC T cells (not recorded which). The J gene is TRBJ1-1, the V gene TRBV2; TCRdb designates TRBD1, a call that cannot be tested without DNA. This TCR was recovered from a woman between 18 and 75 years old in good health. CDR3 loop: CASTTGTGRTEAFF.